This T cell receptor beta chain is from a study of blood T cell repertoires in COVID-19 (dated by TCRdb to 2020 to 2021). Describing the broader study: Collaborator samples came from the United States, Italy and Spain and covered acute and convalescent phases of COVID-19. The prospective study material was composed of cDNA or gDNA derived from T cells, B-cell-depleted T cells, or PBMCs. Subjects who had been exposed to COVID-19, were actively infected with it, or had recovered from it provided the deeply sampled blood TCRbeta repertoires that made up the dataset. The repertoires were made available in a free public database intended to serve as a resource for research on the immune response to SARS-CoV-2. The samples were drawn from two sources: the first 160 participants of the ongoing ImmuneRACE study, and 1,000 to 1,500 subjects contributed by 6 global collaborators. Nearly every sample came with metadata listing a de-identified subject ID, COVID-19 status, age in years and sex. Where available, HLA class I and class II types were taken from metadata supplied by the sample provider and were not determined by assay-based typing.

TCRbeta CDR3 regions were amplified from genomic DNA using the immunoSEQ Assay, a bias-controlled multiplex PCR. On the study's bioinformatics: The number of nucleated cells in each sample was estimated from the amplification of reference gene primers within the assay. Sequence reads were collapsed and filtered to measure the absolute abundance of every unique TCRbeta CDR3 rearrangement. Productive Simpson clonality was computed per sample as the square root of Simpson's diversity index over productive rearrangements. In its TCRdb copy, this immuneACCESS table keeps in-frame sequences only and misses some clones. Where compared with another copy, unresolved V genes explain less than half of these, and the others have no known cause. That table is the source of V, J and clone size, and D and trimming were worked out from the DNA. The sample records under 500,000 clones, 87% of which are singletons. Of the sample, roughly 1.9% is held by the ten largest clones.

Beyond this particular receptor, the publication reports: How much clinical and demographic metadata was included differed by source and by participant, and the metadata was provided uncurated.

The cysteine opens and the phenylalanine closes a CDR3 of 13 amino acids. Only the CDR3 DNA is retained, 39 bases long and in frame from the first base. Ends trimmed: V by 5 bases, J by 3 bases; bases unmatched to a gene: 3. From the germline V gene (reference sequence), CDR1 is LNHDA and CDR2 is SQIVND. On this clone itself: What this receptor recognizes is not known. Base qualities are not at hand, and no much larger clone is one base apart. Distinct nucleotide sequences in the sample also encode this CDR3.

Enrolling through a virtual design, the prospective study's participants ranged in age from roughly 18 to 89 years and lived across 24 United States geographic areas. To assign participants to cohorts, the prospective study relied on clinical history that participants themselves reported in a screening survey and a study questionnaire. Each participant in the prospective study had whole blood, serum and a nasopharyngeal or oropharyngeal swab collected by mobile phlebotomists. Participants in the prospective study had the option to provide additional blood draws and questionnaires over a roughly 2-month period. Prospective study blood samples were shipped either frozen or at room temperature before DNA extraction.

Sequenced material: PBMCs or T cells enriched from blood (not recorded which). The source of this sequence is a young woman with acute COVID-19. The chain links TRBV19 with TRBJ2-7; 8 central bases correspond to TRBD1. The CDR3 corresponds to CASSLGQGYEQYF. The DNA sequence is TGTGCCAGTAGTCTAGGACAGGGCTACGAGCAGTACTTC.